This T cell receptor (beta chain) was recovered during a study of a mutant IDH1 vaccine in newly diagnosed glioma. Clones were sequenced by immunoSEQ multiplex PCR, and TCRdb holds only the in-frame ones, with some missing. The sample lists over 50,000 clones, approximately 90% seen once, with about 4.6% in the top ten. Sample time point: week 5, during vaccination. A single vaccine dose contained 300 ug of mutant IDH1 20-mer peptide, and topical imiquimod was used with it. The CDR3 extends over 14 amino acids. V was clipped by 2 bases and J by 7 bases, with 12 bases between them. Germline V CDR1 and CDR2: SGDLS, YYNGEE. Of note for this clone: Antigen specificity is unknown.

The V call is TRBV9, the J call TRBJ1-4; D might be TRBD1 (5 bases). This specimen was PBMCs, taken from a glioma patient whose treatment included an IDH1 peptide vaccine. The sequence was obtained from a woman aged 40 to 50 with glioma. This CDR3 reads CASSVQGAGEKLFF. The CDR3 nucleotides read TGTGCCAGCAGCGTCCAGGGTGCTGGTGAAAAACTGTTTTTT.